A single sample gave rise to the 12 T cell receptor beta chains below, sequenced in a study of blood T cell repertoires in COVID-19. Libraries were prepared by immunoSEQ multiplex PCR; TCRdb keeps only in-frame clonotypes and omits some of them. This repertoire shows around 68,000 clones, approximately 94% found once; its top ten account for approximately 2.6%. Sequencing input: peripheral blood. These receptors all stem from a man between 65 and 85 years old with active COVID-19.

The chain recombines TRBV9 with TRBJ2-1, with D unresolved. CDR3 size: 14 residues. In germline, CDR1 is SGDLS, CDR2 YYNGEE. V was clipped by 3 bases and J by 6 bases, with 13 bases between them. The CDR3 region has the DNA TGTGCCAGCAGCGAGCGTCGAGCCCTCAATGAGCAGTTCTTC. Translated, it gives CASSERRALNEQFF.

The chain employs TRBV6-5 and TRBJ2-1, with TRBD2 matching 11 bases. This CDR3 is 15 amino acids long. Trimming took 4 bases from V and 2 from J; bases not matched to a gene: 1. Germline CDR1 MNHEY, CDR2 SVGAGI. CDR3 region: CASSSLAGAYNEQFF. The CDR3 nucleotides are TGTGCCAGCAGTTCACTAGCGGGGGCCTACAATGAGCAGTTCTTC.

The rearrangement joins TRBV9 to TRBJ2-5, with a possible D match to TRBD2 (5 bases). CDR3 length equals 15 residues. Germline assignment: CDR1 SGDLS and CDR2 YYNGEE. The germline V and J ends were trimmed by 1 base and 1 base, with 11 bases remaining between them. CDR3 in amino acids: CASSVSSRFQETQYF. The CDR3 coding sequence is TGTGCCAGCAGCGTATCTAGCCGGTTCCAAGAGACCCAGTACTTC.

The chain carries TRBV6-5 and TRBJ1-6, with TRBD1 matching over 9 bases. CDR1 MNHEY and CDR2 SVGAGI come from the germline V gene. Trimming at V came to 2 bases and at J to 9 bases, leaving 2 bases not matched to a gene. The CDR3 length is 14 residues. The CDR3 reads CASSYGQGSSPLHF. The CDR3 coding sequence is TGTGCCAGCAGTTACGGACAGGGGTCTTCACCCCTCCACTTT.

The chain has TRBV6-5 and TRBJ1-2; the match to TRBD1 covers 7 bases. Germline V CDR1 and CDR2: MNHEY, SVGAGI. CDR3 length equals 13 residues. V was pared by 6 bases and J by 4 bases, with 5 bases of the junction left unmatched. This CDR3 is CASRSRGIYGYTF. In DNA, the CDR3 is TGTGCCAGCAGATCCAGGGGGATCTATGGCTACACCTTC.

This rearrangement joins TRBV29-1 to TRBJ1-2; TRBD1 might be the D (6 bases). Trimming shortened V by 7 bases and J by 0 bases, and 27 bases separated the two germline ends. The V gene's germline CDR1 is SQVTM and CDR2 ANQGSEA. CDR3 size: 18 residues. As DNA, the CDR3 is TGCAGCGCCGAGATGCAACCGGGACAAAAGAAAACTAACTATGGCTACACCTTC. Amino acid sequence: CSAEMQPGQKKTNYGYTF.

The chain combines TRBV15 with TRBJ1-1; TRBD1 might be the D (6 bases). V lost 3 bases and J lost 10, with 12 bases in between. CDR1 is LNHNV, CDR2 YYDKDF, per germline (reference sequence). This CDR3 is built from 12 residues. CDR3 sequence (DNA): TGTGCCACCAGCAGTCGCCAAGGGGGAGCTTTCTTT. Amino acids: CATSSRQGGAFF.

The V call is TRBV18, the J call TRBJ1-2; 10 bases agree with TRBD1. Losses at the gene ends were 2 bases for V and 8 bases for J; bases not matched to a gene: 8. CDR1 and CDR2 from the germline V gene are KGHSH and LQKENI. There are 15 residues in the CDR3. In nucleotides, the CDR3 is TGTGCCAGCTCACCAATCGGGACAGGGGTAGGAGGCTACACCTTC. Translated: CASSPIGTGVGGYTF. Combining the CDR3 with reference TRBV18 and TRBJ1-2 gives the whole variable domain NAGVMQNPRHLVRRRGQEARLRCSPMKGHSHVYWYRQLPEEGLKFMVYLQKENIIDESGMPKERFSAEFPKEGPSILRIQQVVRGDSAAYFCASSPIGTGVGGYTFGSGTRLTVV.

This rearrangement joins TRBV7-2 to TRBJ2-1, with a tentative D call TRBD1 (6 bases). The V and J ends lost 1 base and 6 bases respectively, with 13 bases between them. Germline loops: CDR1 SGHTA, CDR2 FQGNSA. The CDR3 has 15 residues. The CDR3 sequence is CASSLGQVFGNEQFF. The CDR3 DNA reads TGTGCCAGCAGCTTAGGACAGGTGTTCGGCAATGAGCAGTTCTTC.

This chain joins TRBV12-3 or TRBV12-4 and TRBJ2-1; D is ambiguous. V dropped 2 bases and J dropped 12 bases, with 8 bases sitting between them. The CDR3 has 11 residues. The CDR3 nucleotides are TGTGCCAGCAGTTTATCGTTCGTGCAGTTCTTC. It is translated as CASSLSFVQFF.

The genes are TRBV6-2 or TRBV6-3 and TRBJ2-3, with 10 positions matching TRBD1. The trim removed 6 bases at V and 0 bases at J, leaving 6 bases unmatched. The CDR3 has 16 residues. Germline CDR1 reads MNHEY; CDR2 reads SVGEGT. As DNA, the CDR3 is TGTGCCAGCAGCCGCGGACAGGGGGGCAGCACAGATACGCAGTATTTT. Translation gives CASSRGQGGSTDTQYF.

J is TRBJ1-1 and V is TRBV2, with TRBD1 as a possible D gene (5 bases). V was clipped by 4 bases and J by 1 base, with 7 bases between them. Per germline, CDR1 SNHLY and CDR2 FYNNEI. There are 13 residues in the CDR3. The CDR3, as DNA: TGTGCCAGCAGTGTACAGGAGAACACTGAAGCTTTCTTT. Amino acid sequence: CASSVQENTEAFF.